This TCR beta chain was obtained from a study of control samples from healthy donors and cancer patients. Assay used: immunoSEQ multiplex PCR; TCRdb lists only in-frame clones, some missing. This sample yields 120,000 to 150,000 clones, of which 80% to 95% are seen a single time; 3.2% belongs to the top ten. The CDR3 sequence is 14 residues long. Germline assignment: CDR1 LNHDA and CDR2 SQIVND (reference sequence). V lost 5 bases to trimming and J lost 4 bases; unmatched junction nucleotides: 6. The sequence was collected from a man aged 25-45 years in good health. The sequencing sample was made of blood. V gene TRBV19 combines with J gene TRBJ1-2, with 8 bases identical to TRBD1. CDR3 region: CASSPSGTGYGYTF. The DNA for the CDR3 is TGTGCCAGTAGTCCCTCCGGGACAGGCTATGGCTACACCTTC.